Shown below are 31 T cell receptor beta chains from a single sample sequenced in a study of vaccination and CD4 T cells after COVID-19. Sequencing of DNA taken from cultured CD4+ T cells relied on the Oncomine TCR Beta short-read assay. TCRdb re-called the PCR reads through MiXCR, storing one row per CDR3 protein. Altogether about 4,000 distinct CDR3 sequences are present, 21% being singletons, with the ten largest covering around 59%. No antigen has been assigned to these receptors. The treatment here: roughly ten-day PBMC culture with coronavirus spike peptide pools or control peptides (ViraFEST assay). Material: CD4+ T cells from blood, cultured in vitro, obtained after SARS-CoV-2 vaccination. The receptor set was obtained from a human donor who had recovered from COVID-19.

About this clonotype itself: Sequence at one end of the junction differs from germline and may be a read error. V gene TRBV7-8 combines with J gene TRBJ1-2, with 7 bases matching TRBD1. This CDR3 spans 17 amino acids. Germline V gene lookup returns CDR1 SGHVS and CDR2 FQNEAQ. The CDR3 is CASSSRQTGPANHGYTF. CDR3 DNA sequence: TGTGCCAGCAGCTCACGACAGACAGGGCCCGCTAACCATGGCTACACCTTC.

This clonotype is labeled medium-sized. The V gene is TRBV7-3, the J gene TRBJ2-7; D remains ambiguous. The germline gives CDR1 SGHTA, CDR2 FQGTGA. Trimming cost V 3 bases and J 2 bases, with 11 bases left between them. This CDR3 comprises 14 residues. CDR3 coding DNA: TGTGCCAGCAGCTTGGAGACCGGGCCCTACGAGCAGTACTTC. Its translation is CASSLETGPYEQYF.

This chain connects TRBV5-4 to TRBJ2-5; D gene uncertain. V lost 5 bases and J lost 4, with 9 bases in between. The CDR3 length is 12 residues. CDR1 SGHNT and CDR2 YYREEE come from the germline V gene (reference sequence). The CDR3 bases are TGTGCCAGCAGTCCCAGGCCAGAGACCCAGTACTTC. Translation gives CASSPRPETQYF.

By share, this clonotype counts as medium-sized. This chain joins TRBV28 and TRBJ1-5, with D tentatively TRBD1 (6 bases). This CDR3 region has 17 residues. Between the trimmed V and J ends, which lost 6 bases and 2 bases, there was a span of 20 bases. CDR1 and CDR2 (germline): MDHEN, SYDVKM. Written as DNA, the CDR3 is TGTGCCAGCAGCCGGGACACAACGACCTTGGGCAATCAGCCCCAGCATTTT. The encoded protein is CASSRDTTTLGNQPQHF.

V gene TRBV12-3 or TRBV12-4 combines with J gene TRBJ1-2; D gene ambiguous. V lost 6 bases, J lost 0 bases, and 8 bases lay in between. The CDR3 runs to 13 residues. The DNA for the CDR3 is TGTGCCAGCAGCCCACAAGCTAACTATGGCTACACCTTC. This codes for CASSPQANYGYTF.

The CDR3 nucleotides are TGTGCCAGTAGTCCCGGGGCCAACGGTGGAGATACGCAGTATTTT. Translating it yields CASSPGANGGDTQYF. This chain connects TRBV19 to TRBJ2-3; D may match TRBD1 or TRBD2 (5 bases each). Germline V gene data show CDR1 as LNHDA and CDR2 as SQIVND (reference sequence). The V end was cut by 5 bases, the J end by 5 bases, with 17 bases between. This CDR3 comprises 15 residues.

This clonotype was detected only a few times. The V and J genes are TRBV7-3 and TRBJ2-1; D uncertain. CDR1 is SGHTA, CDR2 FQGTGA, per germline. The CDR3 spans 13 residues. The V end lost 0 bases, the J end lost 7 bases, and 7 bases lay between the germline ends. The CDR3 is CASSLTRTNEQFF. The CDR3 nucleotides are TGTGCCAGCAGCTTAACCCGGACGAATGAGCAGTTCTTC.

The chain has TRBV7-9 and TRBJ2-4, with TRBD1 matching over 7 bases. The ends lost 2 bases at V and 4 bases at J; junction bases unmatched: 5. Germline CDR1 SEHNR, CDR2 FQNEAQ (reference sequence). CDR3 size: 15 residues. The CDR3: CASSLTQGSKNIQYF. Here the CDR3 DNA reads TGTGCCAGCAGCTTAACACAGGGGAGTAAAAACATTCAGTACTTC.

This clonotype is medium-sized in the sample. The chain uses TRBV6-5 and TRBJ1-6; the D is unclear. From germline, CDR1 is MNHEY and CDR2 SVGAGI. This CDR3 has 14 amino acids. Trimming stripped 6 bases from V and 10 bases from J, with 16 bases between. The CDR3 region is CASSYNGVGSPLHF. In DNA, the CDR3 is TGTGCCAGCAGCTACAATGGGGTAGGGTCACCCCTCCACTTT.

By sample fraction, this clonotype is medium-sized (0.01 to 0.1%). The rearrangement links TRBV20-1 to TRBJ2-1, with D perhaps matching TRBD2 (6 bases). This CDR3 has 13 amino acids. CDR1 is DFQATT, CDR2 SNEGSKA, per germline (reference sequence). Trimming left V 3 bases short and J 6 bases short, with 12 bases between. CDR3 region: CSASITSSNEQFF. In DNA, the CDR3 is TGCAGTGCTAGTATAACTAGCAGCAATGAGCAGTTCTTC.

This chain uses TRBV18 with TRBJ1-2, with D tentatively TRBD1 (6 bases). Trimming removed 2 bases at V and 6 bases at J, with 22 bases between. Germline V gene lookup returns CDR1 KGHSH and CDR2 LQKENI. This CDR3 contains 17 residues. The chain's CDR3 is CASSPSNPLQGSNGYTF. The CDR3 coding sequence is TGTGCCAGCTCACCATCCAACCCCCTACAGGGTTCGAATGGCTACACCTTC.

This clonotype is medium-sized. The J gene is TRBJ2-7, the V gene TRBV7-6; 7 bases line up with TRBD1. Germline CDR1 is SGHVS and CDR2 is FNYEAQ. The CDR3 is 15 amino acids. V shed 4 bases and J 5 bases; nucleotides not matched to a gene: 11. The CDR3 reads CASSSSPTGFHEQYF. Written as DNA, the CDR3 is TGTGCCAGCAGCTCTTCCCCGACAGGGTTCCACGAGCAGTACTTC. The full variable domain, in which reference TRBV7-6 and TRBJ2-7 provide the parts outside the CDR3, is GAGVSQSPRYKVTKRGQDVALRCDPISGHVSLYWYRQALGQGPEFLTYFNYEAQQDKSGLPNDRFSAERPEGSISTLTIQRTEQRDSAMYRCASSSSPTGFHEQYFGPGTRLTVT.

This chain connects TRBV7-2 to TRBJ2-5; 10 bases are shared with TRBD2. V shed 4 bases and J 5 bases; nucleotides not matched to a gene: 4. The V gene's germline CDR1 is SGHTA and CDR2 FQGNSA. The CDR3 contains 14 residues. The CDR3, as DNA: TGTGCCAGCAGCTGGAGCGGGGGGGGGGAGACCCAGTACTTC. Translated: CASSWSGGGETQYF.

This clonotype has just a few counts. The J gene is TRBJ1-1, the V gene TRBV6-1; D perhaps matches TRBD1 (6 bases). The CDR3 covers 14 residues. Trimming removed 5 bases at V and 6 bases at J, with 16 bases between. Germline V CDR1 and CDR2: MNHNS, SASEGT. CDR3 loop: CASSTRGGFAEAFF. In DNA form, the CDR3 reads TGTGCCAGCAGTACAAGGGGGGGATTTGCTGAAGCTTTCTTT.

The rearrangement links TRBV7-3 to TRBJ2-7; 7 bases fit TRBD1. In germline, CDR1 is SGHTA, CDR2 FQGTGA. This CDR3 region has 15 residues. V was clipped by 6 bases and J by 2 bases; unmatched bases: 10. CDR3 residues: CASSTISGTAYEQYF. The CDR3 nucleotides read TGTGCCAGCAGTACTATTTCCGGGACAGCCTACGAGCAGTACTTC. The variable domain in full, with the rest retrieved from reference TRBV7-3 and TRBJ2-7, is GAGVSQTPSNKVTEKGKYVELRCDPISGHTALYWYRQSLGQGPEFLIYFQGTGAADDSGLPNDRFFAVRPEGSVSTLKIQRTERGDSAVYLCASSTISGTAYEQYFGPGTRLTVT.

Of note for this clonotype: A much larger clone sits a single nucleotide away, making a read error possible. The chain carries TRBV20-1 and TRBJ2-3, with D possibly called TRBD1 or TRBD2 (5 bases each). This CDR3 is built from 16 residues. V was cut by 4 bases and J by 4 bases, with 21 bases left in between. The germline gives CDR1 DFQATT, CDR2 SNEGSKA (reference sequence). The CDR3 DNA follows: TGCAGTGCTATGTTGTGGGACCGACTACGCGCAGATACGCAGTATTTT. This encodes CSAMLWDRLRADTQYF.

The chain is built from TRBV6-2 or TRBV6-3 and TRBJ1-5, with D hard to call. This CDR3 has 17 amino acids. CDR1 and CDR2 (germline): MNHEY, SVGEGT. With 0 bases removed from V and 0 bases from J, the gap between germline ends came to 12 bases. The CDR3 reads CASSYSKTPYSNQPQHF. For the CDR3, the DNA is TGTGCCAGCAGTTACTCGAAGACACCTTATAGCAATCAGCCCCAGCATTTT.

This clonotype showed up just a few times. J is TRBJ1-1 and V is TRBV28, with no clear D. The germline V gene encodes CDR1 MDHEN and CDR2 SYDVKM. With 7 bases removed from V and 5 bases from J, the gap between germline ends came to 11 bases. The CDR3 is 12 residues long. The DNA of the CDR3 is TGTGCCAGCACCCCGCACCCGACTGAAGCTTTCTTT. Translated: CASTPHPTEAFF.

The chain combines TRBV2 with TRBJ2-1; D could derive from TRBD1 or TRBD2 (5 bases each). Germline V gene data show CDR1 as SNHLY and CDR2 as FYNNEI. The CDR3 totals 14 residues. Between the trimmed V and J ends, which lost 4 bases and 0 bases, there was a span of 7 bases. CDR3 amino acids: CASSAGRSYNEQFF. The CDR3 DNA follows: TGTGCCAGCAGTGCGGGGCGCTCCTACAATGAGCAGTTCTTC.

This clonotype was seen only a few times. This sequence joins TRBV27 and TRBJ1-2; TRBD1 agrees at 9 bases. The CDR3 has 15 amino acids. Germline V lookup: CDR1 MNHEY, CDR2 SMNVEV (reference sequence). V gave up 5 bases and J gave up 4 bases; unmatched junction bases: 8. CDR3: CASSPRDRATYGYTF. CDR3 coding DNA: TGTGCCAGCAGTCCTAGGGACAGGGCGACCTATGGCTACACCTTC.

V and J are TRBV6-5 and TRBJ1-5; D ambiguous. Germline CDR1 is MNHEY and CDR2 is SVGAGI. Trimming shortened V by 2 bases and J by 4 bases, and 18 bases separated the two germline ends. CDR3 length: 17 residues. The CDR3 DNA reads TGTGCCAGCAGTTACCCCCTCGGACTGGGGAGGAATCAGCCCCAGCATTTT. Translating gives CASSYPLGLGRNQPQHF.

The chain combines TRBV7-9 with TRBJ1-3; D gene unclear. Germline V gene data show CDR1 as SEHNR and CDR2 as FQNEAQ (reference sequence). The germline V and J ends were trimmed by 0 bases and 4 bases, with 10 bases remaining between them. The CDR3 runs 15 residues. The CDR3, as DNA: TGTGCCAGCAGCTTAGCAGCGTTCTCGGGAAACACCATATATTTT. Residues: CASSLAAFSGNTIYF.

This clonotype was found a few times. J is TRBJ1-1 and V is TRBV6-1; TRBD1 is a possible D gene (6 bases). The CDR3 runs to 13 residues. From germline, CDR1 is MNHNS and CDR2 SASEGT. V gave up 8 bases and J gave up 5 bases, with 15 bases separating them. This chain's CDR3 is CASQRGADTEAFF. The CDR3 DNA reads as TGTGCCAGCCAGCGGGGGGCGGATACTGAAGCTTTCTTT.

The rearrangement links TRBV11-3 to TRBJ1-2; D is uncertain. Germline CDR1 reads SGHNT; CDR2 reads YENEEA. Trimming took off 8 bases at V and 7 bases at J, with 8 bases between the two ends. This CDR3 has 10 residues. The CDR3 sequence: CASPLRGYTF. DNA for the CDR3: TGTGCCAGCCCCCTCCGTGGCTACACCTTC. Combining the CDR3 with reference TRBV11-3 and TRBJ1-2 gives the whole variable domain EAGVVQSPRYKIIEKKQPVAFWCNPISGHNTLYWYLQNLGQGPELLIRYENEEAVDDSQLPKDRFSAERLKGVDSTLKIQPAELGDSAVYLCASPLRGYTFGSGTRLTVV.

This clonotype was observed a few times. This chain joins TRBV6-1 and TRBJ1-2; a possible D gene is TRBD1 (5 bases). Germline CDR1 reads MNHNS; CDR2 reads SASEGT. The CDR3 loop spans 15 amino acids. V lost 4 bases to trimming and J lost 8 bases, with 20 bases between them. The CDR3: CASSAPGTSNTGYTF. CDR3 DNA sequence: TGTGCCAGCAGTGCCCCCGGGACGTCAAACACGGGCTACACCTTC.

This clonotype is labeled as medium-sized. CDR3 region: CASSLTGGENYGYTF. DNA for the CDR3: TGTGCCAGCAGCCTCACAGGCGGGGAAAACTATGGCTACACCTTC. V and J are TRBV7-9 and TRBJ1-2; TRBD1 might be the D (5 bases). Germline CDR1 is SEHNR and CDR2 is FQNEAQ (reference sequence). This CDR3 spans 15 amino acids. The V end lost 5 bases, the J end lost 2 bases, and 15 bases lay between the germline ends.

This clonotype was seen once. The CDR3 nucleotides read TGCAGCGTTGGAAGGGACAGCACAGATACGCAGTATTTT. Encoded protein: CSVGRDSTDTQYF. The genes are TRBV29-1 and TRBJ2-3, with D possibly called TRBD1 or TRBD2 (5 bases each). The CDR3 extends over 13 amino acids. CDR1 is SQVTM and CDR2 is ANQGSEA in the germline V gene. The V end lost 4 bases, the J end lost 0 bases, and 8 bases lay between the germline ends.

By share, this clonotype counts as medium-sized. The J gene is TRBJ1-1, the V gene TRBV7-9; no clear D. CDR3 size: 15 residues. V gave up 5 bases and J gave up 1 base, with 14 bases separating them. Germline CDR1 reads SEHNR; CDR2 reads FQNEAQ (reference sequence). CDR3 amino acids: CASSPEQSRNTEAFF. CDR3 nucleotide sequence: TGTGCCAGCAGCCCCGAGCAGTCGAGGAACACTGAAGCTTTCTTT.

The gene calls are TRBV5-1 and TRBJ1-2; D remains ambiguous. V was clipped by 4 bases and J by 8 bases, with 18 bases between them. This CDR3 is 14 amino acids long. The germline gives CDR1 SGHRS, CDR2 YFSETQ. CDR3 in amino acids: CASSLGTQEKGYTF. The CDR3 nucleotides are TGCGCCAGCAGCCTAGGTACTCAGGAGAAGGGCTACACCTTC.

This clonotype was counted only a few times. CDR3 sequence reads: CSVGTGLNTEAFF. The CDR3 region has the DNA TGCAGCGTTGGGACAGGTTTGAACACTGAAGCTTTCTTT. The chain couples TRBV29-1 to TRBJ1-1, with 7 bases lining up with TRBD1. CDR3 length: 13 amino acids. Germline V gene lookup returns CDR1 SQVTM and CDR2 ANQGSEA. The trim removed 4 bases at V and 0 bases at J, leaving 2 bases unmatched.

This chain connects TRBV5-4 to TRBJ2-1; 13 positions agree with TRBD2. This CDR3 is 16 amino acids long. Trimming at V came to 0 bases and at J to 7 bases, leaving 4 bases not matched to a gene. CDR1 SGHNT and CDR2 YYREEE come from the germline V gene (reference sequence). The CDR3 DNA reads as TGTGCCAGCAGCTTGGGCGGACTAGCGGGAGAAAATGAGCAGTTCTTC. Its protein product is CASSLGGLAGENEQFF.